A single TCR beta chain is shown here with its context. The data are from a study of blood T cell repertoires in COVID-19. Study at large: The United States, Italy and Spain provided the acute and convalescent COVID-19 samples. Nucleic acid was either cDNA or gDNA, and it came from T cells, B-cell-depleted T cells, or PBMCs.

The CDR3 totals 16 residues. J was trimmed by 5 bases and V by 0 bases; bases with no gene match: 8. CDR1 and CDR2 (germline): SGHDT, YYEEEE. As processed by the authors: Reference gene primer amplification gave estimated nucleated cell counts. The protocol was immunoSEQ multiplex PCR, while the TCRdb copy is restricted to in-frame clones and leaves out a portion. V and J calls and clone size are given by that table; D and trimming were obtained from the DNA. The repertoire includes about 180,000 clones, just under 80% of them detected once, and 6.5% to 7% sits in the top ten. The clonotype originates from a man in his 70s with active or convalescent COVID-19. Sequencing input: peripheral blood. V is TRBV5-6 and J is TRBJ1-2; TRBD1 matches at 9 bases. The CDR3 DNA is TGTGCCAGCAGCTTGGGGGACAGGGTAATCCCTTATGGCTACACCTTC. Its translation is CASSLGDRVIPYGYTF.